This TCR beta chain was retrieved from a study of identical twins. TCRdb reprocessed the 5' RACE reads with MiXCR, giving one entry per CDR3 protein. The table includes some 440,000 distinct CDR3 sequences, 20% to 30% detected once. This clonotype was detected a few times. Germline assignment: CDR1 SGHRS and CDR2 YFSETQ. Trimming cost V 4 bases and J 8 bases; bases outside gene matches: 10. There are 15 residues in the CDR3. The sample was also reused in another study, on T cells expressing NK-cell markers.

This receptor was identified in a woman aged 18 to 35 in good health. The sequencing input was CD4+ T cells sorted from blood. The V call is TRBV5-1, the J call TRBJ2-1; TRBD2 aligns across 9 bases. In DNA form, the CDR3 reads TGCGCCAGCAGCACAGGTAGCGGGAGCGGGGATGAGCAGTTCTTC. Its protein product is CASSTGSGSGDEQFF.